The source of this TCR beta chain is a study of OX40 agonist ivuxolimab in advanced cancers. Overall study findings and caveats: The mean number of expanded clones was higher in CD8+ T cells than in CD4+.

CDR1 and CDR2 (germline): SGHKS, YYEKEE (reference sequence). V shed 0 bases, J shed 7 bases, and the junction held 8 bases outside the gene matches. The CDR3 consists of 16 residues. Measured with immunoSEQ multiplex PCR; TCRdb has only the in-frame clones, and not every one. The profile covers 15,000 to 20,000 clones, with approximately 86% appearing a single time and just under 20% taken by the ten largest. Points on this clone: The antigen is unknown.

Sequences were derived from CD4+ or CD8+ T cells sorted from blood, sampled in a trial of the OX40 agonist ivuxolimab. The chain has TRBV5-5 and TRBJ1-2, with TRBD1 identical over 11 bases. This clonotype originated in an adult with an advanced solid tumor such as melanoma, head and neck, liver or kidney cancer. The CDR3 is CASSLEHRTGGGGYTF. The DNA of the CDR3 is TGTGCCAGCAGCTTGGAACACCGGACAGGGGGCGGTGGCTACACCTTC.